Reported below is one TCR beta chain. What it recognizes is unknown. The sample belongs to a study of response to subunit inactivated influenza vaccine. Study-level findings and limits: Each seasonal influenza vaccination, the authors suggested, recruits few new T cells.

Using its own MiXCR run on the RT-PCR reads, TCRdb lists one record per CDR3 protein. The sample consists of 500,000 to 600,000 distinct CDR3 sequences, less than 15% of them appearing once. Source: PBMCs from blood, taken about 11 days after vaccination. This sequence was found in a man aged 50-60 years who received an inactivated influenza vaccine.

The CDR3 here is CASSPQLFLPATGRALNYEQYF. CDR3 coding DNA: TGTGCCAGCTCACCACAATTATTTTTACCCGCTACGGGGCGGGCGCTTAACTACGAGCAGTACTTC. The genes are TRBV18 and TRBJ2-7; perhaps D is TRBD1 or TRBD2 (5 bases each). V lost 1 base and J 3 bases, leaving 34 bases between the germline ends. Germline V lookup: CDR1 KGHSH, CDR2 LQKENI. This CDR3 comprises 22 residues.